Following are 15 T cell receptor beta chains from one sample sequenced in a study of CD8+ T cells in alopecia areata. Treatment indicated: oral pan-JAK inhibitor, 5-10 mg twice daily. As the sequencing template, cDNA was produced by extracting RNA and reverse transcribing it. Clones were sequenced by immunoSEQ multiplex PCR, and TCRdb holds only the in-frame ones, with some missing. The sample contains roughly 99,000 clones, 65% to 85% of which appear only once. Material: CD8+ T cells sorted from blood, obtained at week 24, from a patient treated with tofacitinib. All receptors come from a human donor with alopecia areata.

The gene calls are TRBV4-2 and TRBJ2-7; D uncertain. V shed 1 base and J shed 4 bases, with 11 bases lying between them. Germline lookup yields CDR1 LGHNA and CDR2 YNFKEQ. The CDR3 runs to 14 residues. Here the CDR3 DNA reads TGTGCCAGCAGCCAAGGGGTGGGAAAGTACGAGCAGTACTTC. This gives the protein CASSQGVGKYEQYF.

The CDR3: CASSLVGTGGSGELFF. Here the CDR3 DNA reads TGTGCCAGCAGCTTAGTTGGGACAGGGGGGTCCGGGGAGCTGTTTTTT. This chain links TRBV7-6 with TRBJ2-2; 11 bases match TRBD1. V lost 1 base and J lost 6; bases outside the gene matches: 4. The CDR3 runs to 16 residues. Germline values: CDR1 SGHVS, CDR2 FNYEAQ.

The gene calls are TRBV5-6 and TRBJ2-1; D call uncertain. The CDR3 runs 14 residues. Trimming removed 1 base from V and 7 bases from J, with 12 bases in between. Germline CDR1 is SGHDT and CDR2 is YYEEEE. The CDR3 loop is CASSLYLSGNEQFF. The CDR3 nucleotides read TGTGCCAGCAGCTTGTATCTGTCTGGGAATGAGCAGTTCTTC.

V is TRBV4-3 and J is TRBJ2-5; 12 nucleotides agree with TRBD2. TRBJ2-7 explains the end of the DNA better; the J call may be wrong. Germline V gene sequence: CDR1 LGHNA, CDR2 YSLEER. The CDR3 is 18 amino acids. The CDR3 DNA is TGCGCCAGCAGCCAAGAGCTTGGACTAGCGGGGTTCTCCTACGAGCAGTACTTC. Amino acids: CASSQELGLAGFSYEQYF.

This chain uses TRBV6-1 with TRBJ2-3; perhaps TRBD2 as D (5 bases). The CDR3 runs 13 residues. The V end lost 6 bases, the J end lost 3 bases, and 10 bases lay between the germline ends. Germline values: CDR1 MNHNS, CDR2 SASEGT. The CDR3 DNA is TGTGCCAGCAGGGGAGCAAATACAGATACGCAGTATTTT. Its translation is CASRGANTDTQYF.

The genes are TRBV4-3 and TRBJ2-7; D possibly corresponds to TRBD2 (5 bases). The CDR3 sequence is 14 residues long. Deletions cut 0 bases from V and 4 bases from J, with 10 bases between. Germline V gene sequence: CDR1 LGHNA, CDR2 YSLEER. The CDR3 region is CASSQDGGGYEQYF. CDR3 in DNA: TGCGCCAGCAGCCAAGATGGCGGAGGATACGAGCAGTACTTC.

The chain carries TRBV11-2 and TRBJ2-7, with D perhaps assigned TRBD1 or TRBD2 (6 bases each). Germline loops: CDR1 SGHAT, CDR2 FQNNGV. The CDR3 extends over 16 amino acids. Deletions cut 5 bases from V and 7 bases from J, with 24 bases between. DNA for the CDR3: TGTGCCAGCAGCCCCGGAAGGTCTCACGGGGGCCGAGAGCAGTACTTC. This gives the protein CASSPGRSHGGREQYF.

This clone was seen ten or more times. The chain joins TRBV10-3 to TRBJ2-1; possible D gene TRBD2, 7 bases. V gave up 6 bases and J gave up 7 bases, with 19 bases separating them. Germline V lookup: CDR1 ENHRY, CDR2 SYGVKD. The CDR3 covers 15 residues. The CDR3 protein is CAISSVRGGPNEQFF. CDR3 in DNA: TGTGCCATCAGCTCCGTTAGGGGGGGCCCAAATGAGCAGTTCTTC.

The V and J genes are TRBV27 and TRBJ2-5, with 8 bases that match TRBD2. There are 16 residues in the CDR3. Germline V gene sequence: CDR1 MNHEY, CDR2 SMNVEV (reference sequence). V gave up 0 bases and J gave up 4 bases; unmatched junction bases: 7. The CDR3 loop reads CASSLSTGGRSETQYF. In DNA form, the CDR3 reads TGTGCCAGCAGTTTATCAACGGGGGGGCGATCAGAGACCCAGTACTTC.

CDR3 coding DNA: TGTGCCTGGAGTGAAGCGGGGCAAGAGACCCAGTACTTC. Its protein is CAWSEAGQETQYF. This chain uses TRBV30 with TRBJ2-5; 7 bases match TRBD2. With V trimmed by 1 base and J by 2 bases, 1 base remained unmatched. Germline V gene data show CDR1 as GTSNPN and CDR2 as SVGIG (reference sequence). There are 13 residues in the CDR3.

This sequence joins TRBV5-1 and TRBJ2-3, with 12 positions matching TRBD1. Looked up from germline, CDR1 is SGHRS and CDR2 is YFSETQ. This CDR3 is built from 19 residues. V lost 1 base, J lost 1 base, and 10 bases stayed unmatched. This CDR3 reads CASSLPRDRGPGGTDTQYF. For the CDR3, the DNA is TGCGCCAGCAGCTTGCCCCGGGACAGGGGGCCCGGGGGCACAGATACGCAGTATTTT.

Notes on this clone: Other DNA sequences within the sample encode an identical CDR3. The chain couples TRBV5-5 to TRBJ1-1; 7 bases agree with TRBD1. The V gene end was trimmed by 4 bases and the J gene end by 6 bases; junction bases not matched to a gene: 6. This CDR3 has 13 residues. Germline loops: CDR1 SGHKS, CDR2 YYEKEE (reference sequence). In DNA form, the CDR3 reads TGTGCCAGCAGCCGGACGACAGGGTCTGAAGCTTTCTTT. Amino acids: CASSRTTGSEAFF.

This clone was counted once. V is TRBV7-9 and J is TRBJ2-5; 9 bases match TRBD1. Losses at the gene ends were 5 bases for V and 6 bases for J; bases not matched to a gene: 10. Germline CDR1 and CDR2: SEHNR and FQNEAQ (reference sequence). The CDR3 has 15 residues. The CDR3: CASSPAQGARQTQYF. DNA for the CDR3: TGTGCCAGCAGCCCAGCACAGGGGGCAAGGCAGACCCAGTACTTC.

This clone was seen only a few times. The gene calls are TRBV27 and TRBJ1-6, with 7 bases that match TRBD1. This CDR3 has 17 amino acids. Per germline, CDR1 MNHEY and CDR2 SMNVEV (reference sequence). The V gene end was trimmed by 6 bases and the J gene end by 0 bases; junction bases not matched to a gene: 8. Here the CDR3 DNA reads TGTGCCAGCAGCTACAGGGGTGGGAGCTCCTATAATTCACCCCTCCACTTT. It codes for CASSYRGGSSYNSPLHF.

The chain has TRBV27 and TRBJ1-5; D call uncertain. The CDR3 consists of 13 residues. V was cut by 2 bases and J by 7 bases, with 9 bases left in between. Germline V gene data show CDR1 as MNHEY and CDR2 as SMNVEV (reference sequence). For the CDR3, the DNA is TGTGCCAGCAGTTTAGCCCGCTGGCAGCCCCAGCATTTT. It yields the protein CASSLARWQPQHF.